These 23 T cell receptor beta chains originate from one sample sequenced in a study of radiation and T cells in renal cell carcinoma. Generated by immunoSEQ multiplex PCR, the TCRdb table keeps only in-frame clones and is missing some. The sample consists of some 120,000 clones, more than 75% of them appearing once. Time point reported: blood 2 weeks post-SBRT. Treatment indicated: 15 Gy SBRT to primary tumor, nephrectomy 4 weeks later. The sequences come from blood, collected from a patient whose treatment included radiotherapy and nephrectomy. The receptors originated from a woman aged 70-85 years with renal cell carcinoma.

This chain uses TRBV7-9 with TRBJ2-2, with D perhaps TRBD2 (5 bases). Trimming took off 6 bases at V and 0 bases at J, with 8 bases between the two ends. CDR3 size: 14 residues. In germline, CDR1 is SEHNR, CDR2 FQNEAQ (reference sequence). CDR3 bases: TGTGCCAGCAGACTGACTACGAACACCGGGGAGCTGTTTTTT. This translates into CASRLTTNTGELFF.

The genes are TRBV11-3 and TRBJ2-4; 9 positions match TRBD2. The CDR3 totals 14 residues. Trimming took 5 bases from V and 8 from J; bases not matched to a gene: 7. CDR1 SGHNT and CDR2 YENEEA come from the germline V gene. CDR3 nucleotides: TGTGCCAGCAGCCTAGCTAGCGGGGATTACATTCAGTACTTC. Its translation is CASSLASGDYIQYF.

V gene TRBV6-6 combines with J gene TRBJ2-7; no definite D call. CDR3 length equals 15 residues. Trimming took 3 bases from V and 1 from J, leaving 13 bases between them. CDR1 is MNHNY, CDR2 SVGAGI, per germline (reference sequence). The CDR3: CASSYPTPTSYEQYF. The CDR3, as DNA: TGTGCCAGCAGTTATCCTACACCAACTTCCTACGAGCAGTACTTC.

The V call is TRBV2, the J call TRBJ2-7, with TRBD2 matching over 10 bases. With 1 base clipped from V and 7 bases from J, the junction kept 7 bases outside the gene matches. The CDR3 contains 15 residues. The germline gives CDR1 SNHLY, CDR2 FYNNEI. The CDR3 sequence: CASSEVLAGAREQYF. For the CDR3, the DNA is TGTGCCAGCAGTGAAGTTCTAGCGGGGGCGAGGGAGCAGTACTTC.

Here the CDR3 reads CASSSGIRNEQFF. The CDR3 DNA sequence: TGTGCCAGCAGCTCAGGGATCCGCAATGAGCAGTTCTTC. The chain is built from TRBV7-8 and TRBJ2-1; D perhaps matches TRBD1 (5 bases). Germline loops: CDR1 SGHVS, CDR2 FQNEAQ. The CDR3 runs to 13 residues. Deletions cut 4 bases from V and 6 bases from J, with 10 bases between.

The chain employs TRBV28 and TRBJ2-6; 7 positions agree with TRBD1. CDR3 size: 15 residues. J was trimmed by 0 bases and V by 7 bases; bases with no gene match: 3. Germline V gene sequence: CDR1 MDHEN, CDR2 SYDVKM. DNA of the CDR3: TGTGCCAGCACAGGACAGGCCTCTGGGGCCAACGTCCTGACTTTC. Its translation is CASTGQASGANVLTF.

The chain recombines TRBV5-1 with TRBJ2-6; the D is unclear. V lost 1 base and J 2 bases, leaving 7 bases between the germline ends. Per the germline V gene, CDR1 is SGHRS and CDR2 is YFSETQ. The CDR3 extends over 15 amino acids. The CDR3 coding sequence is TGCGCCAGCAGCTTGCCGGAACCTGGGGCCAACGTCCTGACTTTC. Translation gives CASSLPEPGANVLTF.

The chain couples TRBV7-9 to TRBJ2-6, with no clear D. The CDR3 covers 14 residues. The V gene lost 6 bases and the J gene lost 0 bases, with 6 bases spanning the gap. Germline CDR1 and CDR2: SEHNR and FQNEAQ (reference sequence). The CDR3 sequence: CASRRTSGANVLTF. The CDR3 DNA is TGTGCCAGCAGACGGACCTCTGGGGCCAACGTCCTGACTTTC.

This CDR3 reads CASSLGSGKGTDTQYF. The CDR3 bases are TGTGCCAGCAGCTTAGGGTCGGGGAAGGGAACAGATACGCAGTATTTT. The chain joins TRBV11-3 to TRBJ2-3; D possibly corresponds to TRBD2 (5 bases). Trimming took off 1 base at V and 3 bases at J, with 14 bases between the two ends. The germline CDR1 and CDR2 sequences are SGHNT and YENEEA. The CDR3 spans 16 residues.

The J gene is TRBJ1-3, the V gene TRBV6-5; no definite D call. The V gene lost 7 bases and the J gene lost 2 bases, with 15 bases spanning the gap. CDR3 length equals 15 residues. CDR1 is MNHEY and CDR2 is SVGAGI in the germline V gene. CDR3 bases: TGTGCCAGCAAATTAGGGAAGGGAGCTGGAAACACCATATATTTT. Amino acid sequence: CASKLGKGAGNTIYF.

The genes are TRBV7-2 and TRBJ2-7; D might be TRBD1 or TRBD2, each matching 6 bases. Germline assignment: CDR1 SGHTA and CDR2 FQGNSA. The CDR3 is made up of 18 amino acids. V lost 1 base and J lost 4, with 23 bases in between. The CDR3 loop is CASSLEGAAAGQIYEQYF. Written as DNA, the CDR3 is TGTGCCAGCAGCTTAGAGGGTGCGGCCGCGGGACAAATTTACGAGCAGTACTTC.

The chain combines TRBV6-6 with TRBJ2-7, with 9 bases fitting TRBD2. The V gene end was trimmed by 6 bases and the J gene end by 4 bases; junction bases not matched to a gene: 7. This CDR3 region has 14 residues. Looked up from germline, CDR1 is MNHNY and CDR2 is SVGAGI (reference sequence). Written as DNA, the CDR3 is TGTGCCAGCAGGCCGCCTAGCGGGGATTACGAGCAGTACTTC. This gives the protein CASRPPSGDYEQYF.

V and J are TRBV5-4 and TRBJ2-7; D is perhaps TRBD1 or TRBD2 (5 bases each). This CDR3 region has 12 residues. Between the trimmed V and J ends, which lost 5 bases and 3 bases, there was a span of 9 bases. Germline V gene data show CDR1 as SGHNT and CDR2 as YYREEE (reference sequence). The DNA for the CDR3 is TGTGCCAGCAGTCGGGACGGCTACGAGCAGTACTTC. Protein product: CASSRDGYEQYF.

CDR3 region: CAWSVPGLAGGNGELFF. The CDR3 region has the DNA TGTGCCTGGAGTGTACCCGGACTAGCGGGGGGGAACGGGGAGCTGTTTTTT. This sequence joins TRBV30 and TRBJ2-2; 15 positions agree with TRBD2. The germline gives CDR1 GTSNPN, CDR2 SVGIG (reference sequence). Trimming cost V 0 bases and J 7 bases; bases outside gene matches: 6. The CDR3 is 17 amino acids. Together with reference TRBV30 and TRBJ2-2, the CDR3 gives the full variable domain: SQTIHQWPATLVQPVGSPLSLECTVEGTSNPNLYWYRQAAGRGLQLLFYSVGIGQISSEVPQNLSASRPQDRQFILSSKKLLLSDSGFYLCAWSVPGLAGGNGELFFGEGSRLTVL.

The V call is TRBV7-9, the J call TRBJ1-2, with 7 bases matching TRBD1. Germline loops: CDR1 SEHNR, CDR2 FQNEAQ (reference sequence). V was pared by 7 bases and J by 0 bases, with 5 bases of the junction left unmatched. The CDR3 loop spans 14 amino acids. The CDR3 protein is CASNPGGANYGYTF. CDR3 in DNA: TGTGCCAGCAACCCAGGGGGTGCTAACTATGGCTACACCTTC.

This clone was seen only once. The chain joins TRBV6-5 to TRBJ1-5; unclear D gene. The CDR3 is made up of 14 amino acids. Germline assignment: CDR1 MNHEY and CDR2 SVGAGI. V was trimmed by 2 bases and J by 4 bases, leaving 9 bases between them. CDR3 DNA sequence: TGTGCCAGCAGTTACGTGTGGTTTAATCAGCCCCAGCATTTT. Translation gives CASSYVWFNQPQHF.

V usage is TRBV14 and J usage is TRBJ2-3, with D uncertain. CDR3 length: 16 residues. In germline, CDR1 is SGHDN, CDR2 FVKESK. V was shortened by 4 bases and J by 2 bases, with 16 bases between the two germline ends. CDR3 bases: TGTGCCAGCAGCCCCCGCCTTGGACCCTACACAGATACGCAGTATTTT. Its protein product is CASSPRLGPYTDTQYF.

V gene TRBV5-5 combines with J gene TRBJ1-1, with 7 positions matching TRBD1. Germline lookup yields CDR1 SGHKS and CDR2 YYEKEE (reference sequence). The CDR3 has 15 amino acids. V lost 4 bases and J lost 0; bases outside the gene matches: 6. The DNA of the CDR3 is TGTGCCAGCAGCCATCAGACAGGGCTGAACACTGAAGCTTTCTTT. Amino acid sequence: CASSHQTGLNTEAFF.

The rearrangement uses TRBV7-2 and TRBJ2-3, with a possible D match to TRBD2 (6 bases). Between the trimmed V and J ends, which lost 4 bases and 9 bases, there was a span of 14 bases. Per the germline V gene, CDR1 is SGHTA and CDR2 is FQGNSA. The CDR3 runs to 13 residues. The CDR3 coding sequence is TGTGCCAGCAGCTCTTGGGACTCACACACGCAGTATTTT. Its translation: CASSSWDSHTQYF.

Concerning this clone: One end of the junction fails to match germline, which may point to a read error. V gene TRBV5-4 combines with J gene TRBJ2-2; 7 bases fit TRBD2. The germline gives CDR1 SGHNT, CDR2 YYREEE (reference sequence). CDR3 length: 13 amino acids. The CDR3 nucleotides are TGTGCCACCAGCGGGGTATCCACCGGGGAGCTGTTTTTT. Translated, it gives CATSGVSTGELFF.

This chain joins TRBV19 and TRBJ1-2, with TRBD1 matching over 8 bases. The CDR3 is 13 amino acids. Looked up from germline, CDR1 is LNHDA and CDR2 is SQIVND (reference sequence). V shed 6 bases, J shed 4 bases, and the junction held 4 bases outside the gene matches. The CDR3, as DNA: TGTGCCAGTAGCTCGGACAGGGTCTATGGCTACACCTTC. Translation gives CASSSDRVYGYTF.

J is TRBJ1-5 and V is TRBV9; possibly TRBD1 for D (5 bases). CDR1 and CDR2 (germline): SGDLS, YYNGEE. There are 15 residues in the CDR3. V was pared by 3 bases and J by 2 bases, with 12 bases between. The CDR3 nucleotides are TGTGCCAGCAGCGCAGACAGTCATGGCAATCAGCCCCAGCATTTT. Its protein is CASSADSHGNQPQHF.

This clone was found once. The chain couples TRBV2 to TRBJ1-2, with D possibly being TRBD1 (6 bases). CDR3 length equals 12 residues. The germline CDR1 and CDR2 sequences are SNHLY and FYNNEI. V shed 4 bases and J shed 8 bases, with 11 bases lying between them. CDR3: CASSGATGGYTF. For the CDR3, the DNA is TGTGCCAGCAGTGGAGCTACAGGGGGCTACACCTTC.